These 13 T cell receptor beta chains share one sample of origin, sequenced in a study of T cells after yellow fever vaccination (dated by TCRdb to the late 2010s). The treatment or condition label corresponds to: live attenuated yellow fever vaccine strain. Receptor amplification or capture employed 5' RACE. The data were produced on an Illumina HiSeq 2500. TCRdb trimmed the raw reads at Q25, called clones with MiXCR and kept productive beta chains. One record per CDR3 amino acid sequence lists the most common genes and DNA. The table for this sample lists under 150,000 distinct CDR3 sequences; roughly 8.2% of them were counted only once. Roughly 0.73% of the sample rests with the top ten. The sample here was CD4+ T cells sorted from PBMCs, taken 5 days after the yellow fever booster vaccination. These receptors all stem from a man under 40 who received the YFV17D yellow fever vaccine.

This sequence joins TRBV9 and TRBJ2-1; 10 bases line up with TRBD2. The CDR3 is made up of 16 amino acids. Germline trimming cut 2 bases from V and 1 base from J; bases unmatched to any gene: 3. Germline V gene sequence: CDR1 SGDLS, CDR2 YYNGEE. In nucleotides, the CDR3 is TGTGCCAGCAGCGTCCGACTAGCGGGTTCCTACAATGAGCAGTTCTTC. Protein: CASSVRLAGSYNEQFF.

This clonotype came up many times. This chain joins TRBV7-2 and TRBJ2-7, with a possible D match to TRBD2 (6 bases). This CDR3 is 14 amino acids long. Germline values: CDR1 SGHTA, CDR2 FQGNSA. V lost 6 bases and J 7 bases, leaving 19 bases between the germline ends. The CDR3 coding sequence is TGTGCCAGCAGGGTAGCGGTGGGAGCTTGGGAGCAGTACTTC. It translates to CASRVAVGAWEQYF.

This clonotype was seen many times. This chain uses TRBV5-1 with TRBJ2-1, with 10 bases aligning to TRBD2. CDR1 and CDR2 (germline): SGHRS, YFSETQ. J gave up 9 bases and V 4 bases, and 10 bases lay outside the gene matches. The length of the CDR3 is 15 residues. For the CDR3, the DNA is TGCGCCAGCAGCCCAGCTAGCGGGAGCGGTATTGAGCAGTTCTTC. The encoded protein is CASSPASGSGIEQFF.

This clonotype was seen more than once but under ten times. This sequence joins TRBV10-3 and TRBJ2-7; a possible D gene is TRBD1 (6 bases). CDR3 length equals 12 residues. Germline lookup yields CDR1 ENHRY and CDR2 SYGVKD. The V end lost 6 bases, the J end lost 3 bases, and 9 bases lay between the germline ends. The CDR3 is CAISLQGYEQYF. The CDR3 coding sequence is TGTGCCATCAGCCTACAGGGCTACGAGCAGTACTTC.

This clonotype was recorded at least ten times. This chain connects TRBV18 to TRBJ2-1; D not resolved. Trimming shortened V by 0 bases and J by 6 bases, and 12 bases separated the two germline ends. The CDR3 sequence is 15 residues long. The V gene's germline CDR1 is KGHSH and CDR2 LQKENI. CDR3 protein: CASSPPNARGNEQFF. Written as DNA, the CDR3 is TGTGCCAGCTCACCACCCAACGCCCGTGGCAATGAGCAGTTCTTC.

The sample holds many counts of this clonotype. The chain is built from TRBV20-1 and TRBJ2-1; 9 bases are a match to TRBD1. After removal of 3 bases from V and 3 bases from J, the junction contained 6 bases not matched to a gene. This CDR3 comprises 15 residues. From germline, CDR1 is DFQATT and CDR2 SNEGSKA (reference sequence). The CDR3 bases are TGCAGTGCTAGCCCGGACAGGGGCAACTACAATGAGCAGTTCTTC. It specifies CSASPDRGNYNEQFF.

The chain joins TRBV5-4 to TRBJ2-7; 7 positions match TRBD1. This CDR3 comprises 15 residues. V dropped 1 base and J dropped 3; count of bases not matched to a gene: 7. The germline CDR1 and CDR2 sequences are SGHNT and YYREEE (reference sequence). The CDR3 DNA is TGTGCCAGCAGCTTGAAAGGGGGCAAGGTCTACGAGCAGTACTTC. Translating gives CASSLKGGKVYEQYF.

This clonotype was counted at least ten times. The chain is built from TRBV7-8 and TRBJ2-3; D is unresolved. The CDR3 totals 13 residues. Germline V gene data show CDR1 as SGHVS and CDR2 as FQNEAQ. V was shortened by 1 base and J by 7 bases, with 9 bases between the two germline ends. The chain's CDR3 is CASSLDSANTQYF. Written as DNA, the CDR3 is TGTGCCAGCAGCTTAGACAGTGCAAATACGCAGTATTTT.

This clonotype was seen many times. The J gene is TRBJ1-2, the V gene TRBV4-2, with D unresolved. The CDR3 covers 16 residues. Germline V gene sequence: CDR1 LGHNA, CDR2 YNFKEQ. The V gene lost 0 bases and the J gene lost 4 bases, with 15 bases spanning the gap. The CDR3 is CASSQDPSLTSYGYTF. CDR3 nucleotides: TGTGCCAGCAGCCAAGATCCCTCACTCACATCCTATGGCTACACCTTC.

This clonotype showed up many times. The chain employs TRBV20-1 and TRBJ2-5; D is unresolved. Trimming removed 0 bases at V and 4 bases at J, with 12 bases between. This CDR3 region has 14 residues. Per the germline V gene, CDR1 is DFQATT and CDR2 is SNEGSKA (reference sequence). The CDR3 spells CSARDMGLAETQYF. In nucleotides, the CDR3 is TGCAGTGCTAGAGATATGGGATTGGCAGAGACCCAGTACTTC.

This clonotype appeared a few times. The genes are TRBV20-1 and TRBJ2-7, with 8 bases fitting TRBD1. Germline CDR1 DFQATT, CDR2 SNEGSKA (reference sequence). The CDR3 spans 14 residues. Trimming removed 6 bases from V and 4 bases from J; junction bases left unmatched: 11. The CDR3 loop reads CSALRGQGSYEQYF. The CDR3, as DNA: TGCAGTGCCCTCCGAGGACAGGGCAGTTACGAGCAGTACTTC.

The chain links TRBV4-1 to TRBJ2-7; D may be TRBD1 or TRBD2 (5 bases each). Germline CDR1 is MGHRA and CDR2 is YSYEKL. This CDR3 is 15 amino acids long. Trimming removed 0 bases from V and 3 bases from J, with 12 bases in between. CDR3 coding DNA: TGCGCCAGCAGCCAAGACCCGGGGACCATCTACGAGCAGTACTTC. This gives the protein CASSQDPGTIYEQYF.

This clonotype was detected many times. The chain couples TRBV7-2 to TRBJ2-7, with D perhaps being TRBD1 or TRBD2 (5 bases each). The ends were cut back, 0 bases at V and 4 bases at J, with 22 bases in the middle. This CDR3 is 18 amino acids long. Germline values: CDR1 SGHTA, CDR2 FQGNSA. In DNA form, the CDR3 reads TGTGCCAGCAGCTTAGCCCTTGGCGCCGGGACCTGGGGGTACGAGCAGTACTTC. Its protein product is CASSLALGAGTWGYEQYF.